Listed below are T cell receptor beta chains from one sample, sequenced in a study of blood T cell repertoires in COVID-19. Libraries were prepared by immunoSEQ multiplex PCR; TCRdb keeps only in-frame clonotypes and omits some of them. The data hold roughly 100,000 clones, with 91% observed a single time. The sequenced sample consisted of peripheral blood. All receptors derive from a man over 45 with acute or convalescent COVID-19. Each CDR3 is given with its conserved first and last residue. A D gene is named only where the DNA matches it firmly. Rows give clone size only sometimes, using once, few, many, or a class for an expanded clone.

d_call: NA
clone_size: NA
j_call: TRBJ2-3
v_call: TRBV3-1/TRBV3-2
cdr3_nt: TGTGCCAGCAGCCCCTTCGGGGTGACAGATACGCAGTATTTT
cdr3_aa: CASSPFGVTDTQYF

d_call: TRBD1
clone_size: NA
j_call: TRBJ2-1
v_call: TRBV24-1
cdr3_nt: TGTGCCACCAAAGGGACAGGGGGCATCAATGAGCAGTTCTTC
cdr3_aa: CATKGTGGINEQFF

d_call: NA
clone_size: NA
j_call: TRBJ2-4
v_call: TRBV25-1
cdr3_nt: TGTGCCAGCAGTGAAGAAAGGAGGGGAAACATTCAGTACTTC
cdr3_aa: CASSEERRGNIQYF

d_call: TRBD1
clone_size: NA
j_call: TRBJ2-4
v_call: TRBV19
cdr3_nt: TGTGCCAGTAGTCGACAGGGGGCGGCCAAAAACATTCAGTACTTC
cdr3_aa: CASSRQGAAKNIQYF

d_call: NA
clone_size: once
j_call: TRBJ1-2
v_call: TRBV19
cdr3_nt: TGTGCCAGTAGTATAGACAGACTCTATGGCTACACCTTC
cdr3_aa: CASSIDRLYGYTF

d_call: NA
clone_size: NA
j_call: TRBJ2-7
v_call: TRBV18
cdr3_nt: TGTGCCAGCTCTTTGCAGAAACAGTACGAGCAGTACTTC
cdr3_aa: CASSLQKQYEQYF

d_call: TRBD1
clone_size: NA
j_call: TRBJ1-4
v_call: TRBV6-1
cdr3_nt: TGTGCCAGCAGTGAGACAGGGGGTGCTGGAGAAAAACTGTTTTTT
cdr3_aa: CASSETGGAGEKLFF

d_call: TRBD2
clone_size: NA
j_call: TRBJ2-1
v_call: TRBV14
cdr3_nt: TGTGCCAGCAGCCTAACTAGCGGACGCTACAATGAGCAGTTCTTC
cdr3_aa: CASSLTSGRYNEQFF

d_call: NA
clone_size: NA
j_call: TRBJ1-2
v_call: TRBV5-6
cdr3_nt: TGTGCCAGCAGCTCGCTGACGGCGGGTTTCCTCTATGGCTACACCTTC
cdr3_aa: CASSSLTAGFLYGYTF

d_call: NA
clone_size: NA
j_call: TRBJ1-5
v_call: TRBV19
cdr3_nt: TGTGCCAGTAGTATGTTTGGGGGGAATCAGCCCCAGCATTTT
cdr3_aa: CASSMFGGNQPQHF

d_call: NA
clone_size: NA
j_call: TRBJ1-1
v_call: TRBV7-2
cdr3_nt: TGTGCCAGCAGCTTAGCGCCAGGGGTAGCCACAGAAGCTTTCTTT
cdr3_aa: CASSLAPGVATEAFF

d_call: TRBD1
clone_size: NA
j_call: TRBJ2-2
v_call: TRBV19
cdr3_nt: TGTGCCAGTACCATAGCGAACAGGGGCAGGGGCGGGGAGCTGTTTTTT
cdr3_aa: CASTIANRGRGGELFF

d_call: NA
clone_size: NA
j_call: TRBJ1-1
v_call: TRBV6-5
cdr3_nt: TGTGCCAGCAGAGGCTCAGGGTCGGGCACTGAAGCTTTCTTT
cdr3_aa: CASRGSGSGTEAFF

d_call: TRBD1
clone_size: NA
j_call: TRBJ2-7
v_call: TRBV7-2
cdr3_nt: TGTGCCAGCAGCCTCTCGACAGGGGGCTACGAGCAGTACTTC
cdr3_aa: CASSLSTGGYEQYF

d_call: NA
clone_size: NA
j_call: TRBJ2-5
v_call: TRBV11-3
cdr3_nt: TGTGCCAGCAGCTTAGTAGGAGGGCAAGAGACCCAGTACTTC
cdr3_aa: CASSLVGGQETQYF

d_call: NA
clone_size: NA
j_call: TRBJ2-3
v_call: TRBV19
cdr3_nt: TGTGCCAGTAGTATAGAAACTTACACAGATACGCAGTATTTT
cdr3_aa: CASSIETYTDTQYF

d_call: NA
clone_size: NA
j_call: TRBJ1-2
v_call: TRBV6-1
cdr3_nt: TGTGCCAGCAGTGACAGGGGCTATGGCTACACCTTC
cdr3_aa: CASSDRGYGYTF

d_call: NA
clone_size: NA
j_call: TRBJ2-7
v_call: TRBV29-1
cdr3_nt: TGCAGCGTGATGACAGCCACCTACGAGCAGTACTTC
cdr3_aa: CSVMTATYEQYF

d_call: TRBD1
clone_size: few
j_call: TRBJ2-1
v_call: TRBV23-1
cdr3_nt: TGCGCCAGCAGTCAATGGGGACAGGGTGGACTCTACAATGAGCAGTTCTTC
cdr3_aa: CASSQWGQGGLYNEQFF

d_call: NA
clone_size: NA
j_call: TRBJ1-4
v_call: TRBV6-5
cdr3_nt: TGTGCCAGTCTCAGGGTTCCTAATGAAAAACTGTTTTTT
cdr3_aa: CASLRVPNEKLFF

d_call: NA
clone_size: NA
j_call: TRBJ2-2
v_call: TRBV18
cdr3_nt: TGTGCCAGCTCGGGGGACTCCGGTTTCGGGCCCGGGGAGCTGTTTTTT
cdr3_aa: CASSGDSGFGPGELFF

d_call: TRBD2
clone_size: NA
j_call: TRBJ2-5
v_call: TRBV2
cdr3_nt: TGTGCCAGCAGCCTAGCGGGGGGCGGAGAGACCCAGTACTTC
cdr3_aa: CASSLAGGGETQYF

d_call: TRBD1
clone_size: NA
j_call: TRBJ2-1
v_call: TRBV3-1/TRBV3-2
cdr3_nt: TGTGCCAGCAGCCAGATGAGCGGGACAGGGGGTTACAATGAGCAGTTCTTC
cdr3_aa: CASSQMSGTGGYNEQFF

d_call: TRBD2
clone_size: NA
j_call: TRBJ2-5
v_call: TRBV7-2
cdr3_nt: TGTGCCAGCAGCTTAGTCTTTACTAGCGGGGACTTCCAGTACTTC
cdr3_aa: CASSLVFTSGDFQYF

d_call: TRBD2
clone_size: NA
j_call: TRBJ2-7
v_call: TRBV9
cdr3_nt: TGTGCCAGCAGCGTGGGACCCGGGGGAGGGCAATTAGAGCAGTACTTC
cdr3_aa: CASSVGPGGGQLEQYF

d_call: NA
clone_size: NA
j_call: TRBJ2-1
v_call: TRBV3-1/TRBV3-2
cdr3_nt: TGTGCCAGCAACCACTACAGGGCCAATGAGCAGTTCTTC
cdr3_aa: CASNHYRANEQFF

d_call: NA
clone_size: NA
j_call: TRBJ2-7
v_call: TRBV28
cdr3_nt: TGTGCCAGCATCGGGGGTGGTGATGATGCCGGCGAGCAGTACTTC
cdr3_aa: CASIGGGDDAGEQYF

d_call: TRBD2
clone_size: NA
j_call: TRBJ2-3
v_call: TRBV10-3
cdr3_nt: TGTGCCATCAGTAAAAAAGGGACTAGCGGGGGTGATACGCAGTATTTT
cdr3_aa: CAISKKGTSGGDTQYF

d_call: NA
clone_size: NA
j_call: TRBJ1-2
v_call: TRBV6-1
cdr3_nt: TGTGCCAGCAGTGATCGTCTCGGGACTGCTGCCTATGGCTACACCTTC
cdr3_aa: CASSDRLGTAAYGYTF

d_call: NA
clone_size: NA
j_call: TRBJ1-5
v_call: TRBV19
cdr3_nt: TGTGCCAGTAGTCAAGTGGCTTCTACTGTGCAGGCCCAGCCCCAGCATTTT
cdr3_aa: CASSQVASTVQAQPQHF

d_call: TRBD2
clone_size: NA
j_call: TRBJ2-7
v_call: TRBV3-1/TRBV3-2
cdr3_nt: TGTGCCAGCAGCCGATTCAGGACTAGCGGGGGCTCCTACGAGCAGTACTTC
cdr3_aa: CASSRFRTSGGSYEQYF

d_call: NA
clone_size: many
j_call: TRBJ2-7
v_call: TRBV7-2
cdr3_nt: TGTGCCAGCAGCTTATTGGGCGGGGTCTACGAGCAGTACTTC
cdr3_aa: CASSLLGGVYEQYF

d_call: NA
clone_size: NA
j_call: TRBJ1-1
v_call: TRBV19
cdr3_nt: TGTGCCATCCGGGGAGGGGACACTGAAGCTTTCTTT
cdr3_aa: CAIRGGDTEAFF

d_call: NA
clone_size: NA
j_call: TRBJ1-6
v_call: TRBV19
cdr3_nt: TGTGCCAGTAGTATACGGGGAAGCTCACCCCTCCACTTT
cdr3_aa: CASSIRGSSPLHF

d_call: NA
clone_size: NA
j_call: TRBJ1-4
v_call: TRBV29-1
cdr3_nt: TGCAGCGTTGAAGATGGAACCGGGGGGGAAAAACTGTTTTTT
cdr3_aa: CSVEDGTGGEKLFF

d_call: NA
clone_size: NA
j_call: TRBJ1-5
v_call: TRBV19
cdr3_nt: TGTGCCAGTAGTATATCTGGGCCACATTTTGGCAATCAGCCCCAGCATTTT
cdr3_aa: CASSISGPHFGNQPQHF

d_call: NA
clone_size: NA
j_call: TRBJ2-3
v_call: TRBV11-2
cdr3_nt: TGTGCCAGCAGCTTAGATATCTTAGCTCTTAGCACAGATACGCAGTATTTT
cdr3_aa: CASSLDILALSTDTQYF

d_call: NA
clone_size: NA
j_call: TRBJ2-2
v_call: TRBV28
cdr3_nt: TGTGCCAGCAGTTTCCAGGGCTACACCGGGGAGCTGTTTTTT
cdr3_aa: CASSFQGYTGELFF

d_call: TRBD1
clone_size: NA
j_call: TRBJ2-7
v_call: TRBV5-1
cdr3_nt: TGCGCCAGCAGCTTGCTTCCAGGGGGCGACGAGCAGTACTTC
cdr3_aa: CASSLLPGGDEQYF

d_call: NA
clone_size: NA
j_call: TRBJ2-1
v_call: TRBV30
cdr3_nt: TGTGCCTGGAGTGACAACAATGAGCAGTTCTTC
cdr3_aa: CAWSDNNEQFF

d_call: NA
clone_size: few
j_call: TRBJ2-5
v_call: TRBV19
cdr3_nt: TGTGCCAGTAGTCGACAGGCGCAAGAGACCCAGTACTTC
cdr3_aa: CASSRQAQETQYF

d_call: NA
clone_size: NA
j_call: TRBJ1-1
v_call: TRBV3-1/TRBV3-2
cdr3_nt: TGTGCCACTTCGAAGGGGGATACTGAAGCTTTCTTT
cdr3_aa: CATSKGDTEAFF

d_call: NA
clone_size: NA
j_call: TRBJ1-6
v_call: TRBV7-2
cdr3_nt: TGTGCCAGCAGCTCCCGGGGAGGAGGAAATTCACCCCTCCACTTT
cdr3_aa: CASSSRGGGNSPLHF

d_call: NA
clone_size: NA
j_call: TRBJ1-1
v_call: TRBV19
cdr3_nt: TGTGCCAGTAGTATCGGGAACACTGAAGCTTTCTTT
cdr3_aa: CASSIGNTEAFF

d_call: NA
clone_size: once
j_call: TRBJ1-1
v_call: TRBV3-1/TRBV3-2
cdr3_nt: TGTGCCAGCAGCCCTCAGGTTTTCAACACTGAAGCTTTCTTT
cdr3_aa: CASSPQVFNTEAFF

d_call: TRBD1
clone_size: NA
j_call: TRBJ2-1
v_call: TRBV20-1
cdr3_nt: TGCAGTGCTAGTGACGACAGGGGAGACCATGAGCAGTTCTTC
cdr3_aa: CSASDDRGDHEQFF

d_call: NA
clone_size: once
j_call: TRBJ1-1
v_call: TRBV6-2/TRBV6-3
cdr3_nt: TGTGCCAGCAGTTACATGCAGGGCTGGAACACTGAAGCTTTCTTT
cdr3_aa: CASSYMQGWNTEAFF

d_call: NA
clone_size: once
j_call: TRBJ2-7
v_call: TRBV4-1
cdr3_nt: TGCGCCAGCAGCCAATTACGTCTGTCGAGCGAGCAGTACTTC
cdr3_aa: CASSQLRLSSEQYF

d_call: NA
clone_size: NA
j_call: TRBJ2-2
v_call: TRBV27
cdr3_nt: TGTGCCAGCAGATACCGCGGACAAGGGAACACCGGGGAGCTGTTTTTT
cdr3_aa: CASRYRGQGNTGELFF

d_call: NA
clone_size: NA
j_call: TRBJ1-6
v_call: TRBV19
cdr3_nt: TGTGCCAGTAGTATACGAGGTTCCACCAACTCCTATAATTCACCCCTCCACTTT
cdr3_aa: CASSIRGSTNSYNSPLHF

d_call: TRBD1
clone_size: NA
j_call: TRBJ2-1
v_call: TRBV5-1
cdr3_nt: TGCGCCAGCAGCGGACAGGGAGCGTACAATGAGCAGTTCTTC
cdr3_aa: CASSGQGAYNEQFF

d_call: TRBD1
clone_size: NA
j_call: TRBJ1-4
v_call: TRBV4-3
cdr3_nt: TGCGCCAGCAGCCAAGGCCCCGACAGGGGTACTAATGAAAAACTGTTTTTT
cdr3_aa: CASSQGPDRGTNEKLFF

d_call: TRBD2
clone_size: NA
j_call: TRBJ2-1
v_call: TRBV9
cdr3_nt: TGTGCCAGCAGCGGGTGGACTAGCGGAAACAATGAGCAGTTCTTC
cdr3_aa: CASSGWTSGNNEQFF

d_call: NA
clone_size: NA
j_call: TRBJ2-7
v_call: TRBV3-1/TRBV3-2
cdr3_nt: TGTGCCACCCGACGGGACACTCAGGCCTACGAGCAGTACTTC
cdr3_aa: CATRRDTQAYEQYF

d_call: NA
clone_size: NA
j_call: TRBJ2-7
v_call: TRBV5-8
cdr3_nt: TGTGCCAGCAGCTTCAGTGGTATCTACGAGCAGTACTTC
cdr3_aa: CASSFSGIYEQYF

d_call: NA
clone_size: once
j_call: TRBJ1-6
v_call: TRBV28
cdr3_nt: TGTGCCAGCAGCGGTACCGGACAGCCAAGCTCCTATAATTCACCCCTCCACTTT
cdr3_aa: CASSGTGQPSSYNSPLHF

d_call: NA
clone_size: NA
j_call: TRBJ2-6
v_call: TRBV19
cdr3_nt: TGTGCCAGTAGTATCTCGTCCAGGGCGGGAGGGGCCAACGTCCTGACTTTC
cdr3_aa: CASSISSRAGGANVLTF

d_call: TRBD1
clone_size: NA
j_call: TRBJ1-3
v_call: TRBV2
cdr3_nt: TGTGCCAGCAGCGACAGGGACTCTAGTGGAAACACCATATATTTT
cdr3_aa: CASSDRDSSGNTIYF

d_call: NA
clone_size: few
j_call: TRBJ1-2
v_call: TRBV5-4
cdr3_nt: TGTGCCAGCAGCTTTGCAGGACCGACAGTAAATGGCTACACCTTC
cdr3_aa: CASSFAGPTVNGYTF